This is a list of T cell receptor beta chains from one sample in a study of PD-1 blockade in classical Hodgkin lymphoma. Produced via immunoSEQ multiplex PCR; TCRdb's table is partial and in-frame only. The top ten hold roughly 40% of the sample, which has under 8,000 clones, 65% to 90% seen once. Here the sequenced sample was peripheral blood mononuclear cells (PBMCs), taken before the fourth cycle of nivolumab. These receptors all come from a human donor with classical Hodgkin lymphoma. Each CDR3 is given with its conserved first and last residue. Fields, in order: D gene, clone size, J gene, CDR3 length, V gene, CDR3 DNA, CDR3 protein. A D gene is named only where the DNA matches it firmly. Rows may omit the clone size; those that give it use once, few, many or a size class.

>TRBD2|NA|TRBJ2-3|15|TRBV27
TGTGCCAGCAGTTCCAGCGGGGGTAGCCCGGGTACGCAGTATTTT
CASSSSGGSPGTQYF
>TRBD2|NA|TRBJ2-1|14|TRBV2
TGTGCCAGCATGGAGCGGGAGGGGGGAAATGAGCAGTTCTTC
CASMEREGGNEQFF
>NA|NA|TRBJ2-1|14|TRBV2
TGTGCCAGCAGTGAGCCCCCGGGGGACAATGAGCAGTTCTTC
CASSEPPGDNEQFF
>NA|NA|TRBJ2-3|11|TRBV20-1
TGCAGTGCTAAATTTACAGATACGCAGTATTTT
CSAKFTDTQYF
>NA|once|TRBJ1-6|14|TRBV6-4
TGTGCCAGCAGCCACGGGGGGAGCGGCTCACCCCTCCACTTT
CASSHGGSGSPLHF
>TRBD1|NA|TRBJ1-6|14|TRBV7-2
TGTGCCAGCAGCCAAACAGGGGGAGGATCACCCCTCCACTTT
CASSQTGGGSPLHF
>NA|once|TRBJ2-5|12|TRBV29-1
TGCAGCGTTGACGGAGGGGAAGAGACCCAGTACTTC
CSVDGGEETQYF
>TRBD1|once|TRBJ1-2|14|TRBV6-5
TGTGCCAGCAGTCCCTGGGACAGAAACTATGGCTACACCTTC
CASSPWDRNYGYTF
>TRBD2|NA|TRBJ2-5|16|TRBV7-9
TGTGCCAGCAGCTCCGGGACTAGCAGAAAACAAGAGACCCAGTACTTC
CASSSGTSRKQETQYF
>TRBD2|once|TRBJ2-5|15|TRBV25-1
TGTGCCACCCAGGGAGGGAGGGCTCACCAAGAGACCCAGTACTTC
CATQGGRAHQETQYF
>NA|NA|TRBJ1-1|15|TRBV5-1
TGCGCCAGCAGCTTGGTTTCCGGGTGGGTCTCTGAAGCTTTCTTT
CASSLVSGWVSEAFF
>NA|NA|TRBJ2-1|15|TRBV5-1
TGCGCCAGCAGCCCCGGACAGGGAGGGCACAATGAGCAGTTCTTC
CASSPGQGGHNEQFF
>TRBD2|NA|TRBJ2-5|15|TRBV7-9
TGTGCCAGCAGCTTAGGCGGAGGGAGGGCAGAGACCCAGTACTTC
CASSLGGGRAETQYF
>TRBD1|NA|TRBJ2-3|17|TRBV11-3
TGTGCCAGCAGCACGGGACAGGGGGCTTCTAGCACAGATACGCAGTATTTT
CASSTGQGASSTDTQYF
>NA|NA|TRBJ1-5|17|TRBV12-2
TGTGCAAGTCTTCTCCGGACAGGGGTGATTAGCAATCAGCCCCAGCATTTT
CASLLRTGVISNQPQHF
>TRBD2|NA|TRBJ2-2|16|TRBV6-5
TGTGCCAGCAGTTACCCCGGACTAGGTGGTACCGGGGAGCTGTTTTTT
CASSYPGLGGTGELFF
>TRBD2|NA|TRBJ2-3|14|TRBV6-6
TGTGCCAGCAGCCTCCAGCGGGGGACGGGTGCGCAGTATTTT
CASSLQRGTGAQYF
>NA|NA|TRBJ1-5|15|TRBV7-8
TGTGCCAGCAGCTTCGTTTCAGGGTCCAGTCAGCCCCAGCATTTT
CASSFVSGSSQPQHF
>TRBD2|NA|TRBJ2-5|17|TRBV4-1
TGCGCCAGCAGCCAAGATTCCGGGGCGGGGGGAAGAGAGACCCAGTACTTC
CASSQDSGAGGRETQYF
>TRBD2|NA|TRBJ2-3|14|TRBV6-1
TGTGCCAGCAGAACGACTAGCGGGAGTGGTACGCAGTATTTT
CASRTTSGSGTQYF
>NA|NA|TRBJ2-5|16|TRBV6-5
TGTGCCAGCAGTTACTCGATAAACGGGTTGCGAGAGACCCAGTACTTC
CASSYSINGLRETQYF
>NA|NA|TRBJ2-3|17|TRBV15
TGTGCCACCAGCTTTGATCTCCCAACTTCCTTCACAGATACGCAGTATTTT
CATSFDLPTSFTDTQYF
>NA|NA|TRBJ1-2|12|TRBV6-1
TGTGCCAGCACCTCACAGGCGAGCGGCTACACCTTC
CASTSQASGYTF
>NA|NA|TRBJ1-1|13|TRBV5-1
TGCGCCAGCAGCTTGGACCTCCCTTCTGAAGCTTTCTTT
CASSLDLPSEAFF
>NA|NA|TRBJ2-6|13|TRBV4-2
TGTGCCGGAAAGAACTCTGGGGCCAACGTCCTGACTTTC
CAGKNSGANVLTF
>NA|NA|TRBJ1-4|16|TRBV5-1
TGCGCCAGCAGCTTGTATGGGGGGGCAACTAATGAAAAACTGTTTTTT
CASSLYGGATNEKLFF
>NA|NA|TRBJ2-2|12|TRBV27
TGTGCCAGCAGTTTTCGGGTCGGGGAGCTGTTTTTT
CASSFRVGELFF
>TRBD1|NA|TRBJ1-2|14|TRBV6-1
TGTGCCAGCAGTACGGGACAGGGAGGGTATGGCTACACCTTC
CASSTGQGGYGYTF
>NA|NA|TRBJ2-3|15|TRBV7-2
TGTGCCAGCAGCTTAGCGAGTCCCCGCACAGATACGCAGTATTTT
CASSLASPRTDTQYF
>NA|NA|TRBJ2-5|13|TRBV5-8
TGTGCCAGCAGTTCCCGGACGGAAGAGACCCAGTACTTC
CASSSRTEETQYF
>NA|NA|TRBJ2-3|15|TRBV10-3
TGTGCCATCAGCCTAAGACAGGGAGGTACAGATACGCAGTATTTT
CAISLRQGGTDTQYF
>NA|NA|TRBJ1-5|14|TRBV27
TGTGCCAGCAGTTTCGAACTGCTTAATCAGCCCCAGCATTTT
CASSFELLNQPQHF
>NA|NA|TRBJ1-1|14|TRBV2
TGTGCCAGCAGGGTCCGGGAGAGGAACACTGAAGCTTTCTTT
CASRVRERNTEAFF
>TRBD1|NA|TRBJ1-2|14|TRBV5-4
TGTGCCAGCAGCTTGGCTACAGGGGTGGTTGGCTACACCTTC
CASSLATGVVGYTF
>NA|NA|TRBJ1-1|15|TRBV4-1
TGCGCCAGCAGCCAGGGGGCCGTGGTGGGCACTGAAGCTTTCTTT
CASSQGAVVGTEAFF
>NA|NA|TRBJ1-2|15|TRBV5-1
TGCGCCAGCACCTTCTATGTCGGGGGAACGGATGGCTACACCTTC
CASTFYVGGTDGYTF
>TRBD1|NA|TRBJ2-2|19|TRBV5-4
TGTGCCAGCAGCCTTCACCTCTACAAGACAGGGGCGGACACCGGGGAGCTGTTTTTT
CASSLHLYKTGADTGELFF
>NA|NA|TRBJ1-4|13|TRBV5-1
TGCGCCAGCAGCTTAGGGACTAGGGAAAAACTGTTTTTT
CASSLGTREKLFF
>NA|few|TRBJ1-5|13|TRBV10-1
TGCGCCAGCAGTGGACAGTACAATCAGCCCCAGCATTTT
CASSGQYNQPQHF
>NA|NA|TRBJ1-1|15|TRBV5-4
TGTGCCAGCAGCTTGGGGGGGAGGCAGGACACTGAAGCTTTCTTT
CASSLGGRQDTEAFF
>NA|NA|TRBJ2-4|14|TRBV5-1
TGCGCCAGCAGCTTGCCGGGGGCCAAAAACATTCAGTACTTC
CASSLPGAKNIQYF
>TRBD1|NA|TRBJ1-4|17|TRBV9
TGTGCCAGCAGCGACCAGACAGGGATTACAACTAATGAAAAACTGTTTTTT
CASSDQTGITTNEKLFF
>TRBD2|NA|TRBJ2-2|16|TRBV12-5
TGTGCTAGTGGAATGACTAGCGGGCTGAACACCGGGGAGCTGTTTTTT
CASGMTSGLNTGELFF
>NA|NA|TRBJ1-2|14|TRBV5-1
TGCGCCAGCAGCTTGGCTACCCCCCTCTATGGCTACACCTTC
CASSLATPLYGYTF
>NA|NA|TRBJ1-5|18|TRBV9
TGTGCCAGCAGCGTATGGAAGCATTCGACTGGTAGCAATCAGCCCCAGCATTTT
CASSVWKHSTGSNQPQHF
>NA|NA|TRBJ1-4|15|TRBV19
TGTGCCAGTAGTATTAGAGGACAGCCCTTGGGAAAACTGTTTTTT
CASSIRGQPLGKLFF
>NA|NA|TRBJ2-6|14|TRBV6-5
TGTGCCAGCAGGACGACCTCTGGGGCCAACGTCCTGACTTTC
CASRTTSGANVLTF
>TRBD1|NA|TRBJ1-1|15|TRBV27
TGTGCCAGCAGTTTAAGTAACAGGGGGCTCGCTGAAGCTTTCTTT
CASSLSNRGLAEAFF
>NA|NA|TRBJ1-2|12|TRBV6-1
TGTGCCAGCAGTTTTAGGGGGTATGGCTACACCTTC
CASSFRGYGYTF
>TRBD1|once|TRBJ1-2|12|TRBV5-1
TGCGCCAGCAGCTTGCAGGGGGGCGGCTACACCTTC
CASSLQGGGYTF
>NA|NA|TRBJ1-1|12|TRBV6-5
TGTGCCAGCAGTCCCCACGGGGAAAGGGCTTTCTTT
CASSPHGERAFF
>TRBD1|few|TRBJ1-4|13|TRBV6-5
TGTGCCAGCAGAAGACAGGGACGAGAAAAACTGTTTTTT
CASRRQGREKLFF
>NA|NA|TRBJ2-3|15|TRBV5-1
TGCGCCAGCAGCTTGTCGGCGCGTTCCACAGATACGCAGTATTTT
CASSLSARSTDTQYF
>NA|NA|TRBJ1-5|15|TRBV7-2
TGTGCCAGCAGCTTAATAGGAGGGAGCAATCAGCCCCAGCATTTT
CASSLIGGSNQPQHF
>NA|NA|TRBJ1-2|13|TRBV5-1
TGCGCCAGCAGCGAGACAGGCGTCTATGGCTACACCTTC
CASSETGVYGYTF